This T cell receptor (beta chain) is drawn from a study of cytomegalovirus exposure and HLA in healthy donors. Study-wide points: The classifier, whose performance was assessed in both the original and validation cohorts, reportedly diagnosed cytomegalovirus status with high specificity and sensitivity.

Of note for this clone: The antigen is undetermined.

Produced via immunoSEQ multiplex PCR; TCRdb's table is partial and in-frame only. The sample records 140,000 or so clones, 70% to 90% being singletons. The trim removed 5 bases at V and 8 bases at J, leaving 4 bases unmatched. From germline, CDR1 is MDHEN and CDR2 SYDVKM. The CDR3 totals 12 residues. This clonotype originated in a woman aged 25 to 39 in good health and CMV-seropositive. The sequencing sample was made of PBMCs. The V call is TRBV28, the J call TRBJ1-2; 8 bases match TRBD1. The CDR3 DNA reads as TGTGCCAGCAGTCTCGGACAGGGAGGCTACACCTTC. Translation: CASSLGQGGYTF.